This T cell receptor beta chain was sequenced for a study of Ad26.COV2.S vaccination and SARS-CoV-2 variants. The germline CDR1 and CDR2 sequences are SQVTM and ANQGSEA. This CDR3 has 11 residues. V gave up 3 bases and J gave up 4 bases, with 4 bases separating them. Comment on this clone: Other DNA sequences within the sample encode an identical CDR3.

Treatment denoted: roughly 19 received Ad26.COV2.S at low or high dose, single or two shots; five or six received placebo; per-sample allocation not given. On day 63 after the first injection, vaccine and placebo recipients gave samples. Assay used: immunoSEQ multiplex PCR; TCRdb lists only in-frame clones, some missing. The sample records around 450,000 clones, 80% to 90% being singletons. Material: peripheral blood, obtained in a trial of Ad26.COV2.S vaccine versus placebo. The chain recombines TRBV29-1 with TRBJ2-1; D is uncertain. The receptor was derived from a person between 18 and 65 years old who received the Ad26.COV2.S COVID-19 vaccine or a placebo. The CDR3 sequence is CSVDPYNEQFF. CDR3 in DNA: TGCAGCGTTGACCCGTACAATGAGCAGTTCTTC.